This T cell receptor (beta chain) was recorded in a study of blood T cell repertoires in COVID-19. Germline V gene lookup returns CDR1 SGHVS and CDR2 FQNEAQ. There are 16 residues in the CDR3. J was trimmed by 2 bases and V by 5 bases; bases with no gene match: 8. In the authors' methods: Quantification of nucleated cells was approximated via reference gene primer amplification. Profiling relied on immunoSEQ multiplex PCR, and the TCRdb table lists in-frame clones only, not all of them. V, J and clone size derive from that table, while D and trimming were established from the DNA sequence. The sample consists of about 100,000 clones, 80% of them appearing once.

The TCR sequence derives from a man aged 50 or older who had recovered from COVID-19. The chain carries TRBV7-8 and TRBJ1-5; 8 positions match TRBD1. Sequenced sample: peripheral blood. The CDR3 here is CASSILGQGRNQPQHF. DNA of the CDR3: TGTGCCAGCAGCATACTCGGACAGGGCCGCAATCAGCCCCAGCATTTT.